This paragraph reports one T cell receptor beta chain. The antigen is not known. CDR1 and CDR2 (germline): SEHNR, FQNEAQ (reference sequence). The CDR3 runs to 13 residues. Trimming took 5 bases from V and 7 from J; bases not matched to a gene: 5. The entry originates in a study of cytomegalovirus exposure and HLA in healthy donors. On the study more broadly: In an early release, HLA-typed donors contributed tens of millions of unique TCR sequences. Genotyping showed about 80% of roughly 400 donors falling in the Caucasian-associated ancestry cluster.

With 60 Vbeta and 13 Jbeta primers, the PCR was carried out. Data came from immunoSEQ multiplex PCR; TCRdb stores just in-frame clones and leaves some out. In the table there are 100,000 to 150,000 clones, 81% of which are singletons. Study outcomes and limitations: In a later analysis, TCR beta V- and J-gene trimming was associated with a missense DCLRE1C variant. TCR beta chains associated with HLA were, in a later analysis, more clonally expanded than equally common others.

The TCR originated in a man between 18 and 29 years old in good health and CMV-seropositive. The J gene is TRBJ1-2, the V gene TRBV7-9; 9 bases align to TRBD1. Material for sequencing was PBMCs. The CDR3 nucleotides are TGTGCCAGCAGCCCGGGGGGACAGGGTGGCTACACCTTC. Translating gives CASSPGGQGGYTF.